This TCR beta chain was recovered during a study of metastatic and nonmetastatic thyroid tumors. Study background: Repertoires from blood and tumor or nodule tissue of malignant and benign thyroid patients were compared.

The entire patient cohort was treatment-naive prior to thyroid surgery. Original data processing: Researchers built a distant-metastasis classifier for papillary thyroid cancer that drew on CDR3 differences across clinicopathological groups. TCRdb redid the clone calls on the PCR reads using MiXCR. The V and J calls and clone size are TCRdb's, not the authors'. In the table there are about 46,000 clones, around 25% of which are singletons. The ends were cut back, 3 bases at V and 7 bases at J, with 12 bases in the middle. CDR1 is LGHDT and CDR2 is YNNKEL in the germline V gene (reference sequence). This CDR3 is 14 amino acids long. This clone was counted ten times or more. Its antigen is not identified. Study-level results: Reportedly, malignant thyroid tumors had significantly higher TCR beta diversity than benign nodules, in blood and tumor.

V gene TRBV3-1 combines with J gene TRBJ1-4; D may be TRBD1 (6 bases). The TCR was taken from a male donor with papillary thyroid cancer or a benign thyroid nodule (not recorded which). Some clones in this sample may be carry-over from other donors' samples. Sequenced input: blood. CDR3: CASSHRQGSEKLFF. The CDR3 nucleotides read TGTGCCAGCAGCCACCGGCAGGGGAGTGAAAAACTGTTTTTT.